These 7 T cell receptor beta chains were all obtained from the same sample, sequenced in a study of metastatic and nonmetastatic thyroid tumors. TCRdb re-analyzed the PCR reads through MiXCR. The sample lists approximately 69,000 clones; approximately 15% were seen once. Until they underwent thyroid surgery, no patient had received any treatment. The material sequenced was blood. These receptors all stem from a male donor with papillary thyroid cancer or a benign thyroid nodule (not recorded which). Some clones in this sample may be carry-over from other donors' samples.

This clone was counted many times. The same CDR3 can be traced to other DNA sequences in this sample. The chain links TRBV29-1 to TRBJ2-2; D is ambiguous. CDR1 SQVTM and CDR2 ANQGSEA come from the germline V gene. The CDR3 has 10 residues. The V end was cut by 3 bases, the J end by 5 bases, with 1 base between. The CDR3 DNA reads as TGCAGCGTTGATACCGGGGAGCTGTTTTTT. Translated: CSVDTGELFF.

This clone was observed a handful of times. At one boundary the junction diverges from the germline segment, which might be a read error. J is TRBJ1-5 and V is TRBV6-1; D is uncertain. Per germline, CDR1 MNHNS and CDR2 SASEGT. The CDR3 runs 13 residues. The CDR3, as DNA: TGTGCCAGCACGAGGGAGATGGGCCAGCCCCAACATTTT. Translating it yields CASTREMGQPQHF.

This clone was observed many times. The chain uses TRBV10-1 and TRBJ1-2; the D gene is possibly TRBD1 (6 bases). Trimming removed 6 bases at V and 4 bases at J, with 15 bases between. This CDR3 has 14 amino acids. The germline V gene has CDR1 WNHNN and CDR2 SYGVQD (reference sequence). CDR3 in amino acids: CASSPPGGTYGYTF. CDR3 bases: TGCGCCAGCAGCCCCCCGGGGGGCACCTATGGCTACACCTTC.

V and J are TRBV4-3 and TRBJ2-7, with D tentatively TRBD2 (6 bases). Germline V gene data show CDR1 as LGHNA and CDR2 as YSLEER. The CDR3 runs 13 residues. V lost 3 bases and J 7 bases, leaving 13 bases between the germline ends. The CDR3 protein is CASSQSGSREQYF. CDR3 sequence (DNA): TGCGCCAGCAGCCAGTCCGGGAGCCGAGAGCAGTACTTC.

The table lists this clone with many counts. CDR3: CSVTNRGRNTIYF. Written as DNA, the CDR3 is TGCAGCGTTACAAACAGGGGCCGAAACACCATATATTTT. The genes are TRBV29-1 and TRBJ1-3; TRBD1 matches at 7 bases. Trimming at V came to 5 bases and at J to 5 bases, leaving 6 bases not matched to a gene. Germline-derived CDR1 and CDR2 are SQVTM and ANQGSEA. This CDR3 is 13 amino acids long.

In this sample, this clone turned up many times. The junction differs from germline at one of its ends, possibly a read error. This specimen includes other DNA sequences encoding the same CDR3. The V call is TRBV12-3 or TRBV12-4, the J call TRBJ2-1; TRBD1 might be the D (6 bases). There are 14 residues in the CDR3. The CDR3 loop reads CASSLQGYINEQFF. CDR3 nucleotide sequence: TGCGCCAGCAGTTTACAGGGTTATATCAATGAGCAGTTCTTC.

This clone has only one observation. A read error may account for a junction end that differs from germline. The chain recombines TRBV5-1 with TRBJ2-1; D is tentatively TRBD1 or TRBD2 (5 bases each). CDR3 size: 15 residues. Per germline, CDR1 SGHRS and CDR2 YFSETQ. CDR3 sequence (DNA): TGTGCCAGCAGCTGGGACGTACGCTCCTACAATGAGCAGTTCTTC. Its translation: CASSWDVRSYNEQFF. Full variable domain (rest looked up from reference TRBV5-1 and TRBJ2-1): KAGVTQTPRYLIKTRGQQVTLSCSPISGHRSVSWYQQTPGQGLQFLFEYFSETQRNKGNFPGRFSGRQFSNSRSEMNVSTLELGDSALYLCASSWDVRSYNEQFFGPGTRLTVL.